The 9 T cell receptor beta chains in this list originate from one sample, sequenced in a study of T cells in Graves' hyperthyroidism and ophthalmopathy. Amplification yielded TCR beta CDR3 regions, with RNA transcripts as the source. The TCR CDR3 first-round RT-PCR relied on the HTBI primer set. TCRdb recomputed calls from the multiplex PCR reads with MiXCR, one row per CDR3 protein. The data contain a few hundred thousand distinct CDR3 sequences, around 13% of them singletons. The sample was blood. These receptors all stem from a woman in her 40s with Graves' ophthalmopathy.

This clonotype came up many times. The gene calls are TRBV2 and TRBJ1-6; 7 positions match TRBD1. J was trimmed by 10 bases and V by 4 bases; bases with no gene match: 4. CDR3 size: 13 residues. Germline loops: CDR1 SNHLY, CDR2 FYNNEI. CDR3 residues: CASSAGQRSPLHF. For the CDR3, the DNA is TGTGCCAGCAGTGCGGGACAGAGATCACCCCTCCACTTT.

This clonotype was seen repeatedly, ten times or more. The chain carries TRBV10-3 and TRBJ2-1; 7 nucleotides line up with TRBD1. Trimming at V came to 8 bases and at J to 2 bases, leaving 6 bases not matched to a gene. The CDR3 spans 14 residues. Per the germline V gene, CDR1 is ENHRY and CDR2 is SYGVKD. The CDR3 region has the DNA TGTGCCATCGGACGGGACAGTACCTACAATGAGCAGTTCTTC. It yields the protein CAIGRDSTYNEQFF.

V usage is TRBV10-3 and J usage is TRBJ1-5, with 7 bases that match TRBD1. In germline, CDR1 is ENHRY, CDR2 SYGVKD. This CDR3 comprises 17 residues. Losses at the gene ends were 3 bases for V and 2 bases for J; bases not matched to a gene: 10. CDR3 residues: CAISDVDTTGGNQPQHF. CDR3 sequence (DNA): TGTGCCATCAGTGACGTGGACACAACAGGGGGCAATCAGCCCCAGCATTTT.

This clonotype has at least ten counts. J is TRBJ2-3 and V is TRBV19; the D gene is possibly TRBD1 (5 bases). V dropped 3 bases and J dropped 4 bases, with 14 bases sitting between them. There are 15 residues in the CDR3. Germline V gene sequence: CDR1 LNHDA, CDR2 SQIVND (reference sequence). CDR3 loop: CASSIRGFRADTQYF. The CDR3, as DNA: TGTGCCAGTAGTATTAGGGGATTTCGCGCAGATACGCAGTATTTT. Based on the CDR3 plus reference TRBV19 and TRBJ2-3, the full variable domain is DGGITQSPKYLFRKEGQNVTLSCEQNLNHDAMYWYRQDPGQGLRLIYYSQIVNDFQKGDIAEGYSVSREKKESFPLTVTSAQKNPTAFYLCASSIRGFRADTQYFGPGTRLTVL.

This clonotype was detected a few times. The CDR3 sequence is CASSLTTGASSYEQYF. CDR3 in DNA: TGTGCCAGCAGCTTAACGACAGGGGCCAGCTCCTACGAGCAGTACTTC. The genes are TRBV9 and TRBJ2-7, with TRBD1 matching over 8 bases. The CDR3 consists of 16 residues. The V gene end was trimmed by 4 bases and the J gene end by 0 bases; junction bases not matched to a gene: 9. In germline, CDR1 is SGDLS, CDR2 YYNGEE.

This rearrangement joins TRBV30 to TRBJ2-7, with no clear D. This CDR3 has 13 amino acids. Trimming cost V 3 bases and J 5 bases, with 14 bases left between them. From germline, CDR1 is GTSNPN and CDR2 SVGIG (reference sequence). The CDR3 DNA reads TGTGCCTGGAGCACAAGTGGGTTCAACGAGCAGTACTTC. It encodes CAWSTSGFNEQYF.

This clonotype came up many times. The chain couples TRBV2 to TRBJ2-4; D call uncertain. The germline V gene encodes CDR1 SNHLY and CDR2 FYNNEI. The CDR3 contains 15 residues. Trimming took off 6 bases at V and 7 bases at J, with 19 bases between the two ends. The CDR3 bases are TGTGCCAGCAGGGAACAGACTCAAGATGCCAACATTCAGTACTTC. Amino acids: CASREQTQDANIQYF.

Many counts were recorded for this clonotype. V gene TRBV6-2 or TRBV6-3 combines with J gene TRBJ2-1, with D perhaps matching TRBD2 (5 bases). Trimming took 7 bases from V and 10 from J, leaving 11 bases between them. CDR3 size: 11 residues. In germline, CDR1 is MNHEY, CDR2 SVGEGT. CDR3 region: CASMRSGEQFF. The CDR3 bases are TGTGCCAGCATGAGGAGCGGCGAGCAGTTCTTC.

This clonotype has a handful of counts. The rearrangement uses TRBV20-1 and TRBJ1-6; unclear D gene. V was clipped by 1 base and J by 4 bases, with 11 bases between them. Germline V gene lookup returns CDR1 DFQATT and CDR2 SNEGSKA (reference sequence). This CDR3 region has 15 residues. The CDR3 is CSARARAGYNSPLHF. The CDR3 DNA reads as TGCAGTGCTAGAGCAAGGGCCGGTTATAATTCACCCCTCCACTTT.